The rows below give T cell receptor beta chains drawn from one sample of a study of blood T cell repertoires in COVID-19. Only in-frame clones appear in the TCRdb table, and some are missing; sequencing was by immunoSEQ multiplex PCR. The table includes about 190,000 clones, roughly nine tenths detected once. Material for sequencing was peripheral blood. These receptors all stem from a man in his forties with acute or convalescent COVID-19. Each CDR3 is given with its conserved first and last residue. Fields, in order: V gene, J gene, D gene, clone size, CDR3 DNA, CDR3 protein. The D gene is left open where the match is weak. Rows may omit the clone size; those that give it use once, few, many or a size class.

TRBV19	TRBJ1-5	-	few	TGTGCCAGTAGTATACGGGGGAACAATCAGCCCCAGCATTTT	CASSIRGNNQPQHF
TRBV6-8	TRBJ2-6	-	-	TGTGCCAGCCCAAGAGGGGGACCTGGGGCCAACGTCCTGACTTTC	CASPRGGPGANVLTF
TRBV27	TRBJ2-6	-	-	TGTGCCAGCAGTCCACTGCGGTTCTCTGGGGCCAACGTCCTGACTTTC	CASSPLRFSGANVLTF
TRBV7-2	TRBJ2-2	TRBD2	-	TGTGCCAGCAGCTTAGTCGGTAGCGGGGGAAGGGAGCTGTTTTTT	CASSLVGSGGRELFF
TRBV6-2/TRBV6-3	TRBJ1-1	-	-	TGTGCCAGCAGTTACGTGGGCTACACTGAAGCTTTCTTT	CASSYVGYTEAFF
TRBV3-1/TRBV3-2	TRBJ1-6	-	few	TGTGCCAGCAGCCAAGATGACAGGTCTAATTCACCCCTCCACTTT	CASSQDDRSNSPLHF
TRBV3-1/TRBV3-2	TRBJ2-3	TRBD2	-	TGTGCCAGCAGCCAACCTAGCGGCGGCTCTTATACGCAGTATTTT	CASSQPSGGSYTQYF
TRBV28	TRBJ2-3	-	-	TGTGCCAGCAGTTTTGGGCAGTCCATGGATACGCAGTATTTT	CASSFGQSMDTQYF
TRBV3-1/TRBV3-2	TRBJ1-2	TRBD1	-	TGTGCCAGCAGCGTGGACAGGACTTATGGCTACACCTTC	CASSVDRTYGYTF
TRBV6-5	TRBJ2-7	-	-	TGTGCCAGCAGTTACTCGAGACCGCGGGACGAGCAGTACTTC	CASSYSRPRDEQYF
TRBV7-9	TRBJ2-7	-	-	TGTGCCAGCAGCTTCTTCGACAGGACTGACGAGCAGTACTTC	CASSFFDRTDEQYF
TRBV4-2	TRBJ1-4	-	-	TGTGCCAGCAGCCAAGCCCCAGGTCTGAATGAAAAGCTGTTTTTT	CASSQAPGLNEKLFF
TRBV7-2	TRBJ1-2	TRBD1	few	TGTGCCAGCAGCCGTGGCAGGGGGTATGGCTACACCTTC	CASSRGRGYGYTF
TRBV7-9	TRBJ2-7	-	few	TGTGCCAGCAGCTTAGGGCAGGGCTGGCACGAGCAGTACTTC	CASSLGQGWHEQYF
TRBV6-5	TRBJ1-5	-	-	TGTGCCAGCAGTTACTCAGGGGCCGTCAATCAGCCCCAGCATTTT	CASSYSGAVNQPQHF
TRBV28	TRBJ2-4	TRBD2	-	TGTGCCAGCAGTTTTGGGGGGGAGGCGGTTGGCATTCAGTACTTC	CASSFGGEAVGIQYF
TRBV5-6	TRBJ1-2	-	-	TGTGCCAGCAGCTTGTGGGGCGGACCTTATGGCTACACCTTC	CASSLWGGPYGYTF
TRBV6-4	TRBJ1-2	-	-	TGTGCCAGCAGTGATTCCGGGACACAAGGGCGGAGGAACTATGGCTACACCTTC	CASSDSGTQGRRNYGYTF